This T cell receptor beta chain was captured in a study of T cells after yellow fever vaccination. MiXCR was run by TCRdb on the 5' RACE reads, yielding one entry per CDR3 protein. The top ten clones hold about 3.7% of a sample with some 300,000 distinct CDR3 sequences, 7.5% to 9% of them seen once. V lost 0 bases, J lost 0 bases, and 17 bases lay in between. The CDR3 has 18 residues. From germline, CDR1 is LGHNA and CDR2 YNFKEQ. Material: CD4+ T cells sorted from PBMCs, obtained 5 days after the yellow fever booster vaccination. V and J are TRBV4-2 and TRBJ1-1; TRBD1 might be the D (6 bases). This TCR came from a man aged 18 to 29 who received the YFV17D yellow fever vaccine. This chain's CDR3 is CASSQDLQGGTLNTEAFF. The CDR3 bases are TGTGCCAGCAGCCAAGATCTGCAAGGGGGGACTCTGAACACTGAAGCTTTCTTT.